These 20 T cell receptor beta chains were sequenced from one sample in a study of vaccination and CD4 T cells after COVID-19. Sequenced with the Oncomine TCR Beta short-read assay was DNA taken from cultured CD4+ T cells. TCRdb processed the PCR reads anew with MiXCR; each CDR3 protein has one entry. Among 12,000 or so distinct CDR3 sequences listed, 40% to 50% were seen once. Their recognized antigens are unknown. Treatment specified: approximately nine-day PBMC culture with coronavirus spike peptide pools or control peptides (ViraFEST assay). The sequencing sample was made of CD4+ T cells from blood, cultured in vitro. These receptors all stem from a human donor who had recovered from COVID-19.

This clonotype qualifies as hyperexpanded (1% or more). This chain connects TRBV5-4 to TRBJ2-5, with 8 bases identical to TRBD1. This CDR3 spans 13 amino acids. Germline V CDR1 and CDR2: SGHNT, YYREEE (reference sequence). The ends lost 5 bases at V and 1 base at J; junction bases unmatched: 1. This CDR3 reads CASRGQVQETQYF. The CDR3 nucleotides read TGTGCCAGCAGGGGACAGGTCCAAGAGACCCAGTACTTC.

The chain joins TRBV2 to TRBJ1-3, with a tentative D call TRBD1 (6 bases). The germline V gene encodes CDR1 SNHLY and CDR2 FYNNEI. V was trimmed by 8 bases and J by 0 bases, leaving 17 bases between them. There are 16 residues in the CDR3. Written as DNA, the CDR3 is TGTGCCAGCTCATATCTCGGGACAAACTCTGGAAACACCATATATTTT. Protein sequence: CASSYLGTNSGNTIYF.

This clonotype was seen more than once but under ten times. The rearrangement links TRBV19 to TRBJ2-3; 12 bases line up with TRBD2. With 3 bases clipped from V and 3 bases from J, the junction kept 7 bases outside the gene matches. CDR1 and CDR2 (germline): LNHDA, SQIVND (reference sequence). The CDR3 is made up of 17 amino acids. CDR3 region: CASSIQPLAGGTDTQYF. CDR3 coding DNA: TGTGCCAGTAGTATTCAGCCACTAGCGGGGGGAACAGATACGCAGTATTTT.

The chain recombines TRBV19 with TRBJ2-7; D tentatively reads TRBD1 or TRBD2 (6 bases each). Per germline, CDR1 LNHDA and CDR2 SQIVND (reference sequence). Between the trimmed V and J ends, which lost 3 bases and 2 bases, there was a span of 14 bases. CDR3 length equals 15 residues. The CDR3 DNA follows: TGTGCCAGTAGTATCACTCGGAGGGGGGCCTACGAGCAGTACTTC. It specifies CASSITRRGAYEQYF. Variable domain in full (rest from reference TRBV19 and TRBJ2-7): DGGITQSPKYLFRKEGQNVTLSCEQNLNHDAMYWYRQDPGQGLRLIYYSQIVNDFQKGDIAEGYSVSREKKESFPLTVTSAQKNPTAFYLCASSITRRGAYEQYFGPGTRLTVT.

The V and J genes are TRBV10-3 and TRBJ2-7, with TRBD2 identical over 14 bases. Germline V gene sequence: CDR1 ENHRY, CDR2 SYGVKD. The V gene end was trimmed by 6 bases and the J gene end by 1 base; junction bases not matched to a gene: 2. The CDR3 runs 15 residues. CDR3 in DNA: TGTGCCATCAGCGGGACTAGCGGGGGATCCTACGAGCAGTACTTC. This codes for CAISGTSGGSYEQYF.

This clonotype has more than one count but fewer than ten. The V gene is TRBV6-2 or TRBV6-3, the J gene TRBJ1-5, with 9 bases aligning to TRBD1. Per the germline V gene, CDR1 is MNHEY and CDR2 is SVGEGT. The length of the CDR3 is 16 residues. The V and J ends lost 7 bases and 1 base, in that order; junction bases with no gene match: 8. The CDR3 reads CASKPHGTGSNQPQHF. The DNA for the CDR3 is TGTGCCAGCAAACCTCACGGGACAGGGAGCAATCAGCCCCAGCATTTT.

The CDR3 nucleotides are TGTGCCAGCAGTTCCGTAGCGGGGGGCTACAATGAGCAGTTCTTC. This sequence encodes CASSSVAGGYNEQFF. The chain couples TRBV27 to TRBJ2-1; TRBD2 matches at 10 bases. After removal of 4 bases from V and 3 bases from J, the junction contained 3 bases not matched to a gene. The germline gives CDR1 MNHEY, CDR2 SMNVEV (reference sequence). The CDR3 has 15 amino acids.

The sample holds one count of this clonotype. Sequence at one end of the junction differs from germline and may be a read error. The chain uses TRBV7-9 and TRBJ2-2, with TRBD2 matching 8 bases. Germline CDR1 reads SEHNR; CDR2 reads FQNEAQ (reference sequence). The CDR3 is 14 amino acids. This CDR3 reads CVSSLPGGAGELFF. The CDR3 DNA sequence: TGTGTCAGCAGCCTCCCGGGAGGGGCCGGGGAGCTGTTTTTT. The full variable domain, completed using reference TRBV7-9 and TRBJ2-2, is DTGVSQNPRHKITKRGQNVTFRCDPISEHNRLYWYRQTLGQGPEFLTYFQNEAQLEKSRLLSDRFSAERPKGSFSTLEIQRTEQGDSAMYLCVSSLPGGAGELFFGEGSRLTVL.

The chain uses TRBV11-3 and TRBJ1-2, with TRBD1 identical over 9 bases. Trimming took 1 base from V and 10 from J; bases not matched to a gene: 16. The CDR3 contains 17 residues. Germline CDR1 is SGHNT and CDR2 is YENEEA. This CDR3 reads CASSLGPSGQGGDNYTF. CDR3 DNA: TGTGCCAGCAGCTTAGGTCCGTCGGGACAGGGAGGAGACAACTACACCTTC. Using reference TRBV11-3 and TRBJ1-2 for the parts outside the CDR3, the full variable domain is EAGVVQSPRYKIIEKKQPVAFWCNPISGHNTLYWYLQNLGQGPELLIRYENEEAVDDSQLPKDRFSAERLKGVDSTLKIQPAELGDSAVYLCASSLGPSGQGGDNYTFGSGTRLTVV.

This chain joins TRBV6-1 and TRBJ2-2, with unresolved D. Trimming took off 2 bases at V and 3 bases at J, with 7 bases between the two ends. Germline V lookup: CDR1 MNHNS, CDR2 SASEGT. There are 14 residues in the CDR3. The CDR3 nucleotides read TGTGCCAGCAGTGAAATGGTTTACACCGGGGAGCTGTTTTTT. It translates to CASSEMVYTGELFF.

In this sample, this clonotype is large. The gene calls are TRBV20-1 and TRBJ1-1; D not resolved. The germline V gene has CDR1 DFQATT and CDR2 SNEGSKA (reference sequence). This CDR3 region has 13 residues. V lost 1 base and J 1 base, leaving 7 bases between the germline ends. This chain's CDR3 is CSARAPRNTEAFF. The CDR3 DNA sequence: TGCAGTGCTAGAGCCCCCCGGAACACTGAAGCTTTCTTT.

This clonotype was picked up a small number of times. This chain joins TRBV11-2 and TRBJ2-7; 7 positions agree with TRBD1. Germline-derived CDR1 and CDR2 are SGHAT and FQNNGV. V trimming: 4 bases; J trimming: 2 bases; junction bases outside the gene matches: 8. The CDR3 spans 15 residues. The CDR3 region has the DNA TGTGCCAGCAGCTCGTACCGGGACAGAGCCTACGAGCAGTACTTC. Translating gives CASSSYRDRAYEQYF.

The V and J genes are TRBV30 and TRBJ1-5; D uncertain. CDR1 and CDR2 from the germline V gene are GTSNPN and SVGIG (reference sequence). The V and J ends lost 3 bases and 4 bases respectively, with 16 bases between them. CDR3 size: 15 residues. The CDR3 region is CAWSQQGRKNQPQHF. Written as DNA, the CDR3 is TGTGCCTGGAGCCAACAAGGGCGGAAAAATCAGCCCCAGCATTTT.

The rearrangement uses TRBV11-2 and TRBJ2-2, with D possibly being TRBD1 (6 bases). The germline CDR1 and CDR2 sequences are SGHAT and FQNNGV. The V end lost 6 bases, the J end lost 6 bases, and 17 bases lay between the germline ends. The CDR3 loop spans 15 amino acids. As DNA, the CDR3 is TGTGCCAGCAGTGTTCTAGTGGGGGCCGCCGGGGAGCTGTTTTTT. As protein: CASSVLVGAAGELFF. Full variable domain (missing parts from reference TRBV11-2 and TRBJ2-2): EAGVAQSPRYKIIEKRQSVAFWCNPISGHATLYWYQQILGQGPKLLIQFQNNGVVDDSQLPKDRFSAERLKGVDSTLKIQPAKLEDSAVYLCASSVLVGAAGELFFGEGSRLTVL.

The V and J genes are TRBV19 and TRBJ2-2; D possibly corresponds to TRBD2 (6 bases). Germline CDR1 is LNHDA and CDR2 is SQIVND (reference sequence). There are 14 residues in the CDR3. The V end lost 7 bases, the J end lost 5 bases, and 14 bases lay between the germline ends. The CDR3 protein is CASNLGTFTGELFF. DNA for the CDR3: TGTGCCAGTAACCTAGGGACTTTTACCGGGGAGCTGTTTTTT.

This clonotype was counted between two and nine times. The chain couples TRBV19 to TRBJ1-3; D gene ambiguous. Germline V gene lookup returns CDR1 LNHDA and CDR2 SQIVND (reference sequence). The V gene lost 4 bases and the J gene lost 2 bases, with 6 bases spanning the gap. The CDR3 is 13 residues long. In DNA, the CDR3 is TGTGCCAGTAGTACGACTCCTGGAAACACCATATATTTT. Translating it yields CASSTTPGNTIYF.

The rearrangement joins TRBV3-1 to TRBJ1-5; D is unresolved. Trimming left V 4 bases short and J 2 bases short, with 30 bases between. The germline V gene encodes CDR1 LGHDT and CDR2 YNNKEL (reference sequence). CDR3 length: 21 amino acids. In nucleotides, the CDR3 is TGTGCCAGCAGCCTAAAGGAAGTACATACCCCAGAACCGGAGGGCAATCAGCCCCAGCATTTT. It translates to CASSLKEVHTPEPEGNQPQHF.

The chain has TRBV6-1 and TRBJ2-5; D not resolved. Per germline, CDR1 MNHNS and CDR2 SASEGT. V shed 6 bases and J shed 4 bases, with 15 bases lying between them. This CDR3 has 14 residues. The CDR3 DNA reads TGTGCCAGCAGGGCGTCTTTGGGTGGAGAGACCCAGTACTTC. Encoded protein: CASRASLGGETQYF.

The V and J genes are TRBV7-2 and TRBJ2-5; D remains ambiguous. CDR1 is SGHTA, CDR2 FQGNSA, per germline. The CDR3 is made up of 16 amino acids. Trimming removed 3 bases from V and 4 bases from J, with 18 bases in between. The CDR3 DNA reads as TGTGCCAGCAGCTTGGCCGATAGCATTGGTATAGAGACCCAGTACTTC. The encoded protein is CASSLADSIGIETQYF.

The chain combines TRBV5-4 with TRBJ2-5, with TRBD2 matching over 12 bases. The CDR3 extends over 20 amino acids. With V trimmed by 1 base and J by 0 bases, 13 bases remained unmatched. CDR1 SGHNT and CDR2 YYREEE come from the germline V gene (reference sequence). CDR3 loop: CASSLPFAASGGAYQETQYF. DNA for the CDR3: TGTGCCAGCAGCTTGCCATTTGCGGCTAGCGGGGGGGCTTACCAAGAGACCCAGTACTTC.